This TCR beta chain is drawn from a study of blood T cell repertoires in COVID-19. Donors were grouped by their self-reported clinical history. Two negative PCRs, clearance, or symptom resolution had been documented for recovered Cohort 3 donors. The table lists this clone with a count of one. The method was immunoSEQ multiplex PCR; TCRdb's version includes in-frame clones alone and lacks a portion of them. The sample holds roughly 300,000 clones; approximately 90% are singletons and the top ten take 3.5% to 5%. The germline V gene has CDR1 LGHDT and CDR2 YNNKEL (reference sequence). V lost 2 bases, J lost 2 bases, and 7 bases lay in between. The CDR3 has 13 residues.

Sequences were obtained from PBMCs or T cells enriched from blood (not recorded which). This chain joins TRBV3-1 (or the pseudogene TRBV3-2) and TRBJ2-7; D is uncertain. The TCR sequence derives from a young man who had recovered from COVID-19. The CDR3 loop is CASSQSTAYEQYF. CDR3 in DNA: TGTGCCAGCAGCCAAAGTACGGCCTACGAGCAGTACTTC.